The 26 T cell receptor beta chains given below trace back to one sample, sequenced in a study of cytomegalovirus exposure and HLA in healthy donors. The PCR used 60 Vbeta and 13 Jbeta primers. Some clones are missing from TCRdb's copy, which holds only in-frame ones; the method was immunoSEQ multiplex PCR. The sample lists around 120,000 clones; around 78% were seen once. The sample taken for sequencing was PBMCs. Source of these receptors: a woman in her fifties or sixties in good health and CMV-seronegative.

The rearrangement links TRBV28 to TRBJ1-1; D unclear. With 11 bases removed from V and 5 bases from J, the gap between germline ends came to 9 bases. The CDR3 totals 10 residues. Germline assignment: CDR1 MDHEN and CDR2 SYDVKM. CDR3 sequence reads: CASGRTEAFF. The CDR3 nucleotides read TGTGCCTCGGGGAGGACTGAAGCTTTCTTT.

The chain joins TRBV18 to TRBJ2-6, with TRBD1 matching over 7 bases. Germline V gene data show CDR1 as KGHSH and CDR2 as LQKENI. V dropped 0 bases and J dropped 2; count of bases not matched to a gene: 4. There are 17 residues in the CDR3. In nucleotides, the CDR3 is TGTGCCAGCTCACCACCGGGACAGAGAGCTGGGGCCAACGTCCTGACTTTC. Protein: CASSPPGQRAGANVLTF.

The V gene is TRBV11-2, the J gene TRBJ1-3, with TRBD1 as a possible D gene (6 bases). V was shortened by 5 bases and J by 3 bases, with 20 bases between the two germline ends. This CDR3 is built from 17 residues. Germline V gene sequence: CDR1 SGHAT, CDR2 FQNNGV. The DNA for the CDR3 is TGTGCCAGCAGCCAGGGGATTTCCCCGGGGAGTGGAAACACCATATATTTT. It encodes CASSQGISPGSGNTIYF.

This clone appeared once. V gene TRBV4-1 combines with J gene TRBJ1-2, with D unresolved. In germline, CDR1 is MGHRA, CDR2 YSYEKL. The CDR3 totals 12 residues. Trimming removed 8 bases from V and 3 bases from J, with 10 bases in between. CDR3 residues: CASRKGDYGYTF. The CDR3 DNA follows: TGCGCCAGCCGGAAAGGAGACTATGGCTACACCTTC.

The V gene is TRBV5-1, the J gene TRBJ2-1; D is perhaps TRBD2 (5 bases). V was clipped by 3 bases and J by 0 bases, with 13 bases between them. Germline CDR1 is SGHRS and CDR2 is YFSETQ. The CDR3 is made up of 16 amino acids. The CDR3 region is CASSSGILSSYNEQFF. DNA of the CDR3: TGCGCCAGCAGCTCGGGGATACTGAGCTCCTACAATGAGCAGTTCTTC.

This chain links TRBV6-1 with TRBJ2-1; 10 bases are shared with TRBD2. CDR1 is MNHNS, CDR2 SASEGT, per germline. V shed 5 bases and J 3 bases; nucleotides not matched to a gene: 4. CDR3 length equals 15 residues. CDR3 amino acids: CASSTLAGDYNEQFF. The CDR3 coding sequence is TGTGCCAGCAGTACTCTAGCGGGAGACTACAATGAGCAGTTCTTC.

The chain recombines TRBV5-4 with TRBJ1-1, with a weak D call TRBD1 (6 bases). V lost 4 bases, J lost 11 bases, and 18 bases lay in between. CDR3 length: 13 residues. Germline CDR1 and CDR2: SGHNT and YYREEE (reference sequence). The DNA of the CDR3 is TGTGCCAGCAGCCTCGGGGGGCTGGAGGGGGCTTTCTTT. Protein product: CASSLGGLEGAFF. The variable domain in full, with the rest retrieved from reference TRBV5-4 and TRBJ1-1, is ETGVTQSPTHLIKTRGQQVTLRCSSQSGHNTVSWYQQALGQGPQFIFQYYREEENGRGNFPPRFSGLQFPNYSSELNVNALELDDSALYLCASSLGGLEGAFFGQGTRLTVV.

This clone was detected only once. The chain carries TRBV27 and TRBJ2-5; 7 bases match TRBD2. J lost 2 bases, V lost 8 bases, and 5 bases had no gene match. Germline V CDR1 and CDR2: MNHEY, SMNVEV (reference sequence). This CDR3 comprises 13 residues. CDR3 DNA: TGTGCCAGCGGGCGGGGGAGGCAAGAGACCCAGTACTTC. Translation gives CASGRGRQETQYF.

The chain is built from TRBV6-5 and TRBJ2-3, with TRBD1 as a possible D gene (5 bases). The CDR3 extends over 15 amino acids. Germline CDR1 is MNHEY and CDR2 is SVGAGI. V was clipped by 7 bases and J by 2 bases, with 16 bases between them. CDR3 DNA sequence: TGTGCCAGCACGATTGACAGCGCTACCACAGATACGCAGTATTTT. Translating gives CASTIDSATTDTQYF.

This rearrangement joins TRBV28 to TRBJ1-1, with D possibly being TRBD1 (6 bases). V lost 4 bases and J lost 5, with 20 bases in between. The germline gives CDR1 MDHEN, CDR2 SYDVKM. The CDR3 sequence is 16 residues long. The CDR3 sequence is CASSSPARGSRTEAFF. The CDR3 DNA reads TGTGCCAGCAGTTCGCCCGCGAGGGGGTCGCGAACTGAAGCTTTCTTT. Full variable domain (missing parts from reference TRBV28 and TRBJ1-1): DVKVTQSSRYLVKRTGEKVFLECVQDMDHENMFWYRQDPGLGLRLIYFSYDVKMKEKGDIPEGYSVSREKKERFSLILESASTNQTSMYLCASSSPARGSRTEAFFGQGTRLTVV.

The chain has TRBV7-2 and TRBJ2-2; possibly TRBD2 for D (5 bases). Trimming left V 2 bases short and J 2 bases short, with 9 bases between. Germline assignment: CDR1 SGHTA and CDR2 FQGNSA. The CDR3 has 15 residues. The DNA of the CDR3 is TGTGCCAGCAGCTTACAAGCGGCCAACACCGGGGAGCTGTTTTTT. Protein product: CASSLQAANTGELFF.

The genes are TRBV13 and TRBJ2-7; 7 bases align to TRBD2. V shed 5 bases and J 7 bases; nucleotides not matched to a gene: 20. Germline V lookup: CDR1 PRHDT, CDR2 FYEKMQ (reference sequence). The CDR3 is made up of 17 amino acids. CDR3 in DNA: TGTGCCAGCAGCCCCCGAGGGCGGGAGCTACGGATGGGGGAGCAGTACTTC. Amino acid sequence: CASSPRGRELRMGEQYF.

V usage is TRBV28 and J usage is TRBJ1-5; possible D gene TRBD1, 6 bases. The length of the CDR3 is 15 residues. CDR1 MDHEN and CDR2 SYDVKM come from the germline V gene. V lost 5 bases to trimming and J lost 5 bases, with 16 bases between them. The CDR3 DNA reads TGTGCCAGCAGTCCGAACAGGGAGGGGGATCAGCCCCAGCATTTT. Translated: CASSPNREGDQPQHF.

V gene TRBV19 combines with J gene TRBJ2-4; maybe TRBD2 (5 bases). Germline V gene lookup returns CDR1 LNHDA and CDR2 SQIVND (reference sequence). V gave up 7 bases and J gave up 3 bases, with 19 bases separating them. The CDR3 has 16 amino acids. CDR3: CASKRPGNSDKNIQYF. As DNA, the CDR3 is TGTGCCAGTAAGAGACCCGGGAACTCCGACAAAAACATTCAGTACTTC. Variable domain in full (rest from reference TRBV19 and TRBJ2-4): DGGITQSPKYLFRKEGQNVTLSCEQNLNHDAMYWYRQDPGQGLRLIYYSQIVNDFQKGDIAEGYSVSREKKESFPLTVTSAQKNPTAFYLCASKRPGNSDKNIQYFGAGTRLSVL.

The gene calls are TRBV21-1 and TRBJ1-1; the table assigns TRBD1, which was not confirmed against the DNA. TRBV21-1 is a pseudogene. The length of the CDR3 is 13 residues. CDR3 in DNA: TGTGCCAGCAGCAATATAGGGGGCACTGAAGCTTTCTTT. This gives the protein CASSNIGGTEAFF.

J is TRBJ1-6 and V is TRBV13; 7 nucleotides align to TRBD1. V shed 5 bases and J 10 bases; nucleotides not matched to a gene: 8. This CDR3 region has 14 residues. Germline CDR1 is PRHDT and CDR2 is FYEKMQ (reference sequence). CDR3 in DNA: TGTGCCAGCAGCCTACGACAGGGATCCTCACCCCTCCACTTT. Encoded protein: CASSLRQGSSPLHF.

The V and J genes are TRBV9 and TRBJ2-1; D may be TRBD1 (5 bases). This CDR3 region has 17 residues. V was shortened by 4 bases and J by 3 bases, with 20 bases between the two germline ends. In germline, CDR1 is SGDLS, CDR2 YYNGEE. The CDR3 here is CASSPLLGRRGYNEQFF. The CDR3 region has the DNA TGTGCCAGCAGCCCCTTGCTGGGGCGTAGGGGCTACAATGAGCAGTTCTTC.

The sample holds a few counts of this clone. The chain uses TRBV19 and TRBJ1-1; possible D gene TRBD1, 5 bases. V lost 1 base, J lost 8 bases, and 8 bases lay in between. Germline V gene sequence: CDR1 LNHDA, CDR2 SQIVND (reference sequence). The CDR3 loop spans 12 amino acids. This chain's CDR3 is CASSIGSGEAFF. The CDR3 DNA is TGTGCCAGTAGTATAGGTTCAGGGGAAGCTTTCTTT.

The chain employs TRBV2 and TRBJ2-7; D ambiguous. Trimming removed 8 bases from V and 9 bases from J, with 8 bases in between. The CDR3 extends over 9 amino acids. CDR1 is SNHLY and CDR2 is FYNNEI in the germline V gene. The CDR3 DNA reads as TGTGCCAGCTCCACCGGGCAGTACTTC. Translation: CASSTGQYF.

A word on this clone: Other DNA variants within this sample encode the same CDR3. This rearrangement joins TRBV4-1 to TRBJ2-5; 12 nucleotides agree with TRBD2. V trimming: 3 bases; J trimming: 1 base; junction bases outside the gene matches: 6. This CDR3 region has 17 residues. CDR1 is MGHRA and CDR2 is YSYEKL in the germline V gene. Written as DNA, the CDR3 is TGCGCCAGCAGCCAGGCGCTAGCGGGAGGGCTCCAAGAGACCCAGTACTTC. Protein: CASSQALAGGLQETQYF.

Written as DNA, the CDR3 is TGTGCCAGCAGCTTAGCTGGGCCCATGGATGAGCAGTTCTTC. Encoded protein: CASSLAGPMDEQFF. The chain joins TRBV7-8 to TRBJ2-1; the D is unclear. The CDR3 is 14 residues long. The germline CDR1 and CDR2 sequences are SGHVS and FQNEAQ. The V end lost 0 bases, the J end lost 8 bases, and 11 bases lay between the germline ends.

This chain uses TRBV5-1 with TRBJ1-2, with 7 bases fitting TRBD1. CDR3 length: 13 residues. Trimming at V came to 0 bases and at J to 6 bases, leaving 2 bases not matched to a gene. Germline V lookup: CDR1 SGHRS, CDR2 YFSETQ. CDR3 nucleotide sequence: TGCGCCAGCAGCTTGGGAACAGGGGATGGCTACACCTTC. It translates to CASSLGTGDGYTF.

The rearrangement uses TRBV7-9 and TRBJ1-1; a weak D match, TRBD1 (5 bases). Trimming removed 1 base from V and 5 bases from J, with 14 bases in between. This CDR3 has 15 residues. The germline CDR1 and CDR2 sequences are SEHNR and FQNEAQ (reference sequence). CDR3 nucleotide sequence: TGTGCCAGCAGCTTAGGCGTCAGGGCGGGGACTGAAGCTTTCTTT. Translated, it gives CASSLGVRAGTEAFF.

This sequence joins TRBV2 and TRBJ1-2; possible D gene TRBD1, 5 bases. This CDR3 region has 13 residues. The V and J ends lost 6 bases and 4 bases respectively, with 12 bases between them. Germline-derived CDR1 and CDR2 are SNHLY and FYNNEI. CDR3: CASRAGGGYGYTF. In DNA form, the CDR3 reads TGTGCCAGCAGAGCGGGGGGGGGCTATGGCTACACCTTC.

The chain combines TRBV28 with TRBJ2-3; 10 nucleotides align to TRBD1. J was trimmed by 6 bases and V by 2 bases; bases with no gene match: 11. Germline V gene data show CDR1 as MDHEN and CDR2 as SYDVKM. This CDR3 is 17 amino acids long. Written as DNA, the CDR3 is TGTGCCAGCAGTTTACCCGGGACAGGGGTGGGAACGGATACGCAGTATTTT. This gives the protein CASSLPGTGVGTDTQYF. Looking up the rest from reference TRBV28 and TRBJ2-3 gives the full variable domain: DVKVTQSSRYLVKRTGEKVFLECVQDMDHENMFWYRQDPGLGLRLIYFSYDVKMKEKGDIPEGYSVSREKKERFSLILESASTNQTSMYLCASSLPGTGVGTDTQYFGPGTRLTVL.

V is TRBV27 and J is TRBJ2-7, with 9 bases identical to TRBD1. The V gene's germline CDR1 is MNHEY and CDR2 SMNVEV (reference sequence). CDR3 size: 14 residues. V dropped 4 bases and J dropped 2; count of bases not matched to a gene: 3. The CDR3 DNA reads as TGTGCCAGCAGTTCCCGGGACAGGGCCTACGAGCAGTACGTC. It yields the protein CASSSRDRAYEQYV.